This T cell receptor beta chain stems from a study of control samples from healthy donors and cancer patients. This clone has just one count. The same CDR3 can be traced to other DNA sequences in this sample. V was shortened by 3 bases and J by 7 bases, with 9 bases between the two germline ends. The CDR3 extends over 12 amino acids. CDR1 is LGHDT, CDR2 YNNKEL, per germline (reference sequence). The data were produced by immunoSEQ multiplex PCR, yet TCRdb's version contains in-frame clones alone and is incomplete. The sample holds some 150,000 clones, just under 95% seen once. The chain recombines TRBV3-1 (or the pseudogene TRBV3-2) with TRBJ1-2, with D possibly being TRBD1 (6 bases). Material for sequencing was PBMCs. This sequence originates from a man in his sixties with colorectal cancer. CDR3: CASSQEGGGYTF. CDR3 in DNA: TGTGCCAGCAGCCAGGAGGGGGGTGGCTACACCTTC.